This T cell receptor (beta chain) was sequenced in a study of CD8 T cells in ankylosing spondylitis. Findings of the study overall: Typical of ankylosing spondylitis blood, it appeared, was a TCR beta motif of eight highly homologous variants. Reportedly, disease-linked clones are significantly enriched in ankylosing spondylitis patients' matched synovial fluid. A subset of motif variants has previously been described in the synovial fluid and blood of reactive arthritis.

A quantitative 5'-RACE method, one with molecular barcodes, was used to make TCR beta libraries. TCRdb passed the 5' RACE reads through MiXCR, listing each CDR3 protein once. The data contain 350,000 to 450,000 distinct CDR3 sequences, about 20% of them singletons. V gave up 1 base and J gave up 3 bases; unmatched junction bases: 7. The CDR3 runs 16 residues. CDR1 is SEHNR, CDR2 FQNEAQ, per germline (reference sequence). This clonotype was detected only a few times. The antigen is not known. Source material: blood, either unsorted or a sorted T cell fraction (not recorded which). The clonotype was recovered from a male donor with ankylosing spondylitis or in good health (not recorded which). The chain uses TRBV7-9 and TRBJ2-7; 9 positions agree with TRBD1. CDR3 residues: CASSLGLGQGIYEQYF. DNA of the CDR3: TGTGCCAGCAGCTTAGGCCTTGGACAGGGGATCTACGAGCAGTACTTC. The whole variable domain, filled in from reference TRBV7-9 and TRBJ2-7, reads DTGVSQNPRHKITKRGQNVTFRCDPISEHNRLYWYRQTLGQGPEFLTYFQNEAQLEKSRLLSDRFSAERPKGSFSTLEIQRTEQGDSAMYLCASSLGLGQGIYEQYFGPGTRLTVT.